These 9 T cell receptor beta chains share one sample of origin, sequenced in a study of T cells in women clearing cervical HPV infection listed by TCRdb under 2018. Library preparation was by the immunoSEQ multiplex PCR assay. This is the immuneACCESS table as TCRdb keeps it, with only in-frame sequences that have V and J called. A part of the clones is gone; compared with another copy, unresolved V genes explain less than half, and the rest is unexplained. The sample's records list 36,000 or so clones. The ten largest clones represent approximately 1.5% of the sample. The sequenced sample consisted of blood buffy coat. These receptors were obtained from a woman between 18 and 70 years old with a cervical HPV16 infection that either progressed to CIN3+ or cleared (not recorded which).

Partial CDR3 DNA: TGTGCCAGCAGCCCGTGGCAGGGGGATCAGCCC. This encodes CASSPWQGDQP. The entire CDR3 is CASSPWQGDQPQHF. The chain couples TRBV5-5 to TRBJ1-5, with TRBD1 matching 7 bases. The observed sequence ends 3 residues before the CDR3 terminus, with the missing tail filled in from the germline J gene. The V gene end was trimmed by 4 bases and the J gene end by 5 bases; junction bases not matched to a gene: 6. The germline CDR1 and CDR2 sequences are SGHKS and YYEKEE (reference sequence). CDR3 size: 14 residues.

In regard to this clone: The sequenced fragment ends 3 residues before the CDR3 boundary, so the rest is inferred from the germline J gene. The chain uses TRBV9 and TRBJ2-3, with a tentative D call TRBD1 (6 bases). Trimming shortened V by 3 bases and J by 5 bases, and 7 bases separated the two germline ends. Germline CDR1 SGDLS, CDR2 YYNGEE. This CDR3 spans 12 amino acids. CDR3: CASSEGGDTQYF. The CDR3 DNA, read in part, is TGTGCCAGCAGCGAAGGGGGAGATACG.

Worth noting for this clone: Read sequence stops 3 residues before the CDR3 end, and the germline J gene provides the missing end. V is TRBV28 and J is TRBJ2-1; 7 nucleotides agree with TRBD2. The V segment lost 6 bases and the J segment 9 bases; nucleotides outside the gene matches: 14. From germline, CDR1 is MDHEN and CDR2 SYDVKM. The CDR3 is 15 amino acids. The part of the CDR3 DNA that was read is TGTGCCAGCAGCCCCCCTCGTGGAGGCGGGGGTGAG. The encoded protein is CASSPPRGGGGE. The whole CDR3 protein is CASSPPRGGGGEQFF.

Points on this clone: The read is 3 residues too short to cover the CDR3 end, so that end is filled in from the germline J gene. The V and J genes are TRBV7-2 and TRBJ2-5; D is unclear. Between the trimmed V and J ends, which lost 5 bases and 0 bases, there was a span of 7 bases. Germline V gene sequence: CDR1 SGHTA, CDR2 FQGNSA. This CDR3 is 13 amino acids long. The CDR3 DNA, read in part, is TGTGCCAGCAGCCCTAACTACCAAGAGACC. This sequence encodes CASSPNYQET. The full CDR3 protein reads CASSPNYQETQYF.

Comments on this clone: Read data end 3 residues before the CDR3 end; the end is taken from the germline J gene. V is TRBV19 and J is TRBJ2-7; 9 nucleotides align to TRBD1. Germline loops: CDR1 LNHDA, CDR2 SQIVND (reference sequence). The CDR3 length is 14 residues. After removal of 5 bases from V and 6 bases from J, the junction contained 8 bases not matched to a gene. The CDR3 DNA, read in part, is TGTGCCAGTAGTCTACAGGGGGCCAGGGCCGAG. It translates to CASSLQGARAE. The CDR3 in its entirety is CASSLQGARAEQYF.

About this clone itself: The sequenced fragment ends 3 residues before the CDR3 boundary, so the rest is inferred from the germline J gene. The chain combines TRBV10-1 with TRBJ1-6; the D gene is possibly TRBD1 (5 bases). This CDR3 region has 14 residues. The V and J ends lost 10 bases and 5 bases respectively, with 15 bases between them. Germline V lookup: CDR1 WNHNN, CDR2 SYGVQD (reference sequence). The CDR3 sequence: CATVKGQNNSPLHF. CDR3 DNA, as far as it was read: TGCGCCACCGTAAAAGGACAAAATAATTCACCC.

With respect to this clone: The read ends 3 residues before the CDR3 terminus; that terminus is restored from the germline J gene. The chain uses TRBV7-2 and TRBJ1-2; D not certain. Germline CDR1 reads SGHTA; CDR2 reads FQGNSA. The CDR3 has 12 residues. The CDR3 loop reads CASRSTSGRYTF. The sequenced CDR3 bases are TGTGCCAGCAGGTCGACTAGCGGGCGC.

As for this clone: The read comes to an end 3 residues before the CDR3 does, leaving the germline J gene to fill in the end. This rearrangement joins TRBV6-1 to TRBJ1-5, with D unresolved. Trimming pared 4 bases from V and 4 bases from J, leaving 11 bases between. Germline loops: CDR1 MNHNS, CDR2 SASEGT. The CDR3 sequence is 14 residues long. The sequenced part of the CDR3 DNA is TGTGCCAGCAGTGTAAGCGGGGTGAATCAGCCC. Translating it yields CASSVSGVNQP. The CDR3 reads in full as CASSVSGVNQPQHF.

About this clone itself: Sequencing ends 3 residues short of the CDR3 end; the germline J gene provides the rest. This chain uses TRBV5-1 with TRBJ1-6; D is unclear. This CDR3 has 14 amino acids. CDR1 SGHRS and CDR2 YFSETQ come from the germline V gene. V was pared by 3 bases and J by 7 bases, with 11 bases between. The CDR3 DNA, read in part, is TGCGCCAGCAGCTCCCAGGTGGAAAATTCACCC. The encoded protein is CASSSQVENSP. From start to end, the CDR3 is CASSSQVENSPLHF. Full variable domain (remainder filled in from reference TRBV5-1 and TRBJ1-6): KAGVTQTPRYLIKTRGQQVTLSCSPISGHRSVSWYQQTPGQGLQFLFEYFSETQRNKGNFPGRFSGRQFSNSRSEMNVSTLELGDSALYLCASSSQVENSPLHFGNGTRLTVT.